These 15 T cell receptor beta chains were sequenced from one sample in a study of blood T cell repertoires in COVID-19. Here immunoSEQ multiplex PCR was the method, and the copy in TCRdb shows in-frame clones only, minus some. The top ten clones hold roughly 3.7% of a sample with roughly 380,000 clones, approximately 81% of them seen once. The sample taken for sequencing was peripheral blood. Source of these receptors: a woman younger than 35 with acute or convalescent COVID-19.

The chain recombines TRBV19 with TRBJ1-1, with D perhaps TRBD1 (6 bases). CDR3 length: 14 amino acids. The V end was cut by 10 bases, the J end by 6 bases, with 21 bases between. Germline V gene sequence: CDR1 LNHDA, CDR2 SQIVND (reference sequence). The CDR3 protein is CATHSTGGWSEAFF. The CDR3 DNA reads TGTGCCACCCACTCAACGGGGGGCTGGTCTGAAGCTTTCTTT. Complete variable domain (other parts from reference TRBV19 and TRBJ1-1): DGGITQSPKYLFRKEGQNVTLSCEQNLNHDAMYWYRQDPGQGLRLIYYSQIVNDFQKGDIAEGYSVSREKKESFPLTVTSAQKNPTAFYLCATHSTGGWSEAFFGQGTRLTVV.

This chain uses TRBV10-3 with TRBJ1-2, with D possibly being TRBD1 (5 bases). V lost 0 bases to trimming and J lost 8 bases, with 13 bases between them. CDR3 size: 14 residues. Germline V CDR1 and CDR2: ENHRY, SYGVKD. For the CDR3, the DNA is TGTGCCATCAGTGAGTCGGGCCAGGGCGACGGCTACACCTTC. The encoded protein is CAISESGQGDGYTF.

This chain connects TRBV24-1 to TRBJ2-1, with 8 bases aligning to TRBD2. After removal of 4 bases from V and 3 bases from J, the junction contained 7 bases not matched to a gene. The CDR3 totals 16 residues. CDR1 and CDR2 from the germline V gene are KGHDR and SFDVKD. CDR3 coding DNA: TGTGCCACCAGTGACGGCCGGCGGGGGGACTACAATGAGCAGTTCTTC. Its translation: CATSDGRRGDYNEQFF.

Note on this clone: The sample carries other DNA sequences with the same CDR3. The J gene is TRBJ2-3, the V gene TRBV7-9; D is uncertain. With 5 bases removed from V and 0 bases from J, the gap between germline ends came to 3 bases. This CDR3 is built from 12 residues. Germline assignment: CDR1 SEHNR and CDR2 FQNEAQ (reference sequence). CDR3 protein: CASSPSTDTQYF. The CDR3 DNA is TGTGCCAGCAGCCCGAGCACAGATACGCAGTATTTT.

The chain recombines TRBV12-5 with TRBJ1-1, with TRBD1 as a possible D gene (5 bases). This CDR3 has 18 residues. Germline V gene sequence: CDR1 LGHNT, CDR2 FRNRAP. The germline V and J ends were trimmed by 1 base and 3 bases, with 21 bases remaining between them. The CDR3 coding sequence is TGTGCTAGTGGTTTGGCTGATGAGACAGACCGGGGGGACACTGAAGCTTTCTTT. It is translated as CASGLADETDRGDTEAFF.

V and J are TRBV2 and TRBJ1-2, with D possibly TRBD1 on 5 matching bases. CDR3 length: 16 residues. Trimming stripped 6 bases from V and 2 bases from J, with 19 bases between. Looked up from germline, CDR1 is SNHLY and CDR2 is FYNNEI. This chain's CDR3 is CASRELGTQRNYGYTF. The CDR3 DNA is TGTGCCAGCAGAGAGTTGGGGACTCAACGGAACTATGGCTACACCTTC.

V usage is TRBV4-1 and J usage is TRBJ1-2, with D possibly being TRBD1 (5 bases). Per the germline V gene, CDR1 is MGHRA and CDR2 is YSYEKL. With 0 bases removed from V and 3 bases from J, the gap between germline ends came to 8 bases. The CDR3 extends over 14 amino acids. The CDR3 loop reads CASSQDRGDYGYTF. CDR3 sequence (DNA): TGCGCCAGCAGCCAAGATCGGGGGGACTATGGCTACACCTTC.

The V call is TRBV12-5, the J call TRBJ2-1; TRBD2 matches at 10 bases. The CDR3 spans 15 residues. Germline CDR1 LGHNT, CDR2 FRNRAP. V was pared by 5 bases and J by 2 bases, with 3 bases of the junction left unmatched. The CDR3 DNA reads as TGTGCTAGTGGTCAGGGACTAGCGCCCTACAATGAGCAGTTCTTC. Its protein is CASGQGLAPYNEQFF.

The V call is TRBV13, the J call TRBJ1-6, with 7 bases matching TRBD1. V lost 5 bases, J lost 13 bases, and 14 bases stayed unmatched. The CDR3 is 15 amino acids. Looked up from germline, CDR1 is PRHDT and CDR2 is FYEKMQ (reference sequence). CDR3 in DNA: TGTGCCAGCAGCCAAGGACAGGCTCCCCCTGGGCCCCTCCACTTT. It translates to CASSQGQAPPGPLHF.

The V call is TRBV28, the J call TRBJ1-3; 7 bases are shared with TRBD1. V was pared by 7 bases and J by 0 bases, with 12 bases of the junction left unmatched. In germline, CDR1 is MDHEN, CDR2 SYDVKM. The CDR3 has 17 residues. CDR3 sequence reads: CASIGGGQSFSGNTIYF. The CDR3 DNA reads as TGTGCCAGCATCGGGGGGGGACAGTCCTTCTCTGGAAACACCATATATTTT.

J is TRBJ1-1 and V is TRBV11-2, with D tentatively TRBD1 (5 bases). The ends were cut back, 0 bases at V and 4 bases at J, with 6 bases in the middle. The CDR3 spans 13 residues. The germline gives CDR1 SGHAT, CDR2 FQNNGV. The CDR3 spells CASSLDRATEAFF. The CDR3 bases are TGTGCCAGCAGCTTAGACAGGGCCACTGAAGCTTTCTTT.

The V call is TRBV19, the J call TRBJ2-1, with TRBD2 identical over 7 bases. Per the germline V gene, CDR1 is LNHDA and CDR2 is SQIVND (reference sequence). The CDR3 contains 14 residues. V was pared by 6 bases and J by 7 bases, with 9 bases of the junction left unmatched. This CDR3 reads CASRLAEPGNEQFF. The CDR3 coding sequence is TGTGCCAGTAGGCTAGCGGAACCAGGTAATGAGCAGTTCTTC.

The rearrangement uses TRBV5-1 and TRBJ1-4; TRBD1 matches 9 bases. CDR1 is SGHRS and CDR2 is YFSETQ in the germline V gene. The V gene end was trimmed by 6 bases and the J gene end by 4 bases; junction bases not matched to a gene: 10. The CDR3 has 16 amino acids. In DNA form, the CDR3 reads TGCGCCAGCACTTTGGAAACAGGGGGCGATAATGAAAAACTGTTTTTT. Its protein product is CASTLETGGDNEKLFF.

The sample holds one count of this clone. V gene TRBV7-2 combines with J gene TRBJ2-7, with 7 bases that match TRBD2. With V trimmed by 1 base and J by 4 bases, 4 bases remained unmatched. Germline values: CDR1 SGHTA, CDR2 FQGNSA. This CDR3 region has 14 residues. Here the CDR3 DNA reads TGTGCCAGCAGCTTAGGGGCGGGAGCGTACGAGCAGTACTTC. It encodes CASSLGAGAYEQYF.

The chain combines TRBV7-3 with TRBJ1-6, with D hard to call. The CDR3 length is 16 residues. Germline CDR1 is SGHTA and CDR2 is FQGTGA. Trimming cost V 4 bases and J 8 bases, with 18 bases left between them. CDR3 nucleotide sequence: TGTGCCAGCAGCTCCCCAGTGTACTGGGGAGATTCACCCCTCCACTTT. Translated: CASSSPVYWGDSPLHF.